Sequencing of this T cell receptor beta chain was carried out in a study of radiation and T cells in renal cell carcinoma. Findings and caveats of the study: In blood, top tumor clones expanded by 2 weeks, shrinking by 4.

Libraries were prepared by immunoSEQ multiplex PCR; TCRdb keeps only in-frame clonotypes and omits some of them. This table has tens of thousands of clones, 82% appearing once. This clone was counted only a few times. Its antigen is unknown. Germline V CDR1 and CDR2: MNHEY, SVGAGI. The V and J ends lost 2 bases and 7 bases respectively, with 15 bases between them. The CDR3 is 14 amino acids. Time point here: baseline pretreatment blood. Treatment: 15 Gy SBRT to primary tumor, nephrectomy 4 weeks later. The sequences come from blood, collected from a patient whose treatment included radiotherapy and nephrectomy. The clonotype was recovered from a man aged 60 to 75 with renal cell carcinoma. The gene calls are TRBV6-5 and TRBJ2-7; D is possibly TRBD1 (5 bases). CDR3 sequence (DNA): TGTGCCAGCAGTTACGGCAGGGAAATTAAAGAGCAGTACTTC. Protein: CASSYGREIKEQYF.